This passage covers 3 T cell receptor beta chains from one sample sequenced in a study of control samples from healthy donors and cancer patients. Clones were sequenced by immunoSEQ multiplex PCR, and TCRdb holds only the in-frame ones, with some missing. The top ten clones hold 1.3% to 1.5% of a sample with about 150,000 clones, around 94% of them seen once. Material: blood. The receptors here all came from a young woman in good health.

The chain carries TRBV11-1 and TRBJ1-6, with a possible D match to TRBD1 (5 bases). The CDR3 has 15 residues. V lost 1 base and J lost 9, with 13 bases in between. Germline assignment: CDR1 SGHAT and CDR2 FQDESV (reference sequence). In nucleotides, the CDR3 is TGTGCCAGCAGCTTAGGGCCAGAGGGGAGTTCACCCCTCCACTTT. This gives the protein CASSLGPEGSSPLHF.

A single count supports this clone. V is TRBV28 and J is TRBJ1-2; D is ambiguous. This CDR3 has 14 amino acids. Looked up from germline, CDR1 is MDHEN and CDR2 is SYDVKM. V gave up 3 bases and J gave up 4 bases, with 12 bases separating them. The CDR3 reads CASSFALFVYGYTF. The DNA for the CDR3 is TGTGCCAGCAGTTTCGCCTTGTTTGTCTATGGCTACACCTTC.

V and J are TRBV7-2 and TRBJ1-5; D might be TRBD1 (5 bases). The CDR3 has 12 residues. The V gene lost 1 base and the J gene lost 11 bases, with 9 bases spanning the gap. Per the germline V gene, CDR1 is SGHTA and CDR2 is FQGNSA. The CDR3 protein is CASSLVGTAQHF. In DNA, the CDR3 is TGTGCCAGCAGCTTAGTCGGGACGGCCCAGCATTTT. Full variable domain (missing parts from reference TRBV7-2 and TRBJ1-5): GAGVSQSPSNKVTEKGKDVELRCDPISGHTALYWYRQSLGQGLEFLIYFQGNSAPDKSGLPSDRFSAERTGGSVSTLTIQRTQQEDSAVYLCASSLVGTAQHFGDGTRLSIL.